A single sample gave rise to the 24 T cell receptor beta chains below, sequenced in a study of cytomegalovirus exposure and HLA in healthy donors. The PCR employed 60 Vbeta primers together with 13 Jbeta primers. Data came from immunoSEQ multiplex PCR; TCRdb stores just in-frame clones and leaves some out. The table has more than 85,000 clones, roughly four fifths seen once; the top ten hold around 1.3%. The sample taken for sequencing was PBMCs. The receptors come from a woman aged 25 to 45 in good health and CMV-seronegative.

The CDR3 DNA follows: TGTGCCAGCTCTCTAGCGGGGGTTTCGTACGAGCAGTACTTC. Translating it yields CASSLAGVSYEQYF. J is TRBJ2-7 and V is TRBV10-3, with 10 bases fitting TRBD2. CDR1 and CDR2 (germline): ENHRY, SYGVKD. The CDR3 has 14 amino acids. The ends lost 10 bases at V and 4 bases at J; junction bases unmatched: 10.

This rearrangement joins TRBV25-1 to TRBJ2-7, with TRBD1 identical over 8 bases. The J segment lost 1 base and the V segment lost 5 bases, leaving 13 bases of the junction unmatched. The CDR3 sequence is 17 residues long. Germline V gene data show CDR1 as MGHDK and CDR2 as SYGVNS. Here the CDR3 DNA reads TGTGCCAGCAGTCCAGGAAGGGCAGACAGGGGATCCTACGAGCAGTACTTC. Its protein is CASSPGRADRGSYEQYF.

This clone was counted once. The chain has TRBV7-9 and TRBJ2-3, with TRBD2 identical over 7 bases. Germline CDR1 reads SEHNR; CDR2 reads FQNEAQ (reference sequence). V shed 1 base and J 4 bases; nucleotides not matched to a gene: 2. The CDR3 spans 14 residues. DNA of the CDR3: TGTGCCAGCAGCTTAGAGGCGGGGGCAGATACGCAGTATTTT. It is translated as CASSLEAGADTQYF. The variable domain in full, with the rest retrieved from reference TRBV7-9 and TRBJ2-3, is DTGVSQNPRHKITKRGQNVTFRCDPISEHNRLYWYRQTLGQGPEFLTYFQNEAQLEKSRLLSDRFSAERPKGSFSTLEIQRTEQGDSAMYLCASSLEAGADTQYFGPGTRLTVL.

This clone has more than one count but fewer than ten. V gene TRBV25-1 combines with J gene TRBJ1-1; 11 nucleotides line up with TRBD1. The CDR3 is 13 amino acids. Losses at the gene ends were 8 bases for V and 2 bases for J; bases not matched to a gene: 1. Germline loops: CDR1 MGHDK, CDR2 SYGVNS. The CDR3 loop reads CASRTGGNTEAFF. The CDR3 DNA is TGTGCCAGCCGGACAGGGGGCAACACTGAAGCTTTCTTT. Looking up the rest from reference TRBV25-1 and TRBJ1-1 gives the full variable domain: EADIYQTPRYLVIGTGKKITLECSQTMGHDKMYWYQQDPGMELHLIHYSYGVNSTEKGDLSSESTVSRIRTEHFPLTLESARPSHTSQYLCASRTGGNTEAFFGQGTRLTVV.

This clone was seen just once. CDR3 sequence reads: CATGTSGRSRSEQYF. In nucleotides, the CDR3 is TGTGCCACAGGGACTAGCGGGAGGTCCCGGAGCGAGCAGTACTTC. The chain has TRBV25-1 and TRBJ2-7, with 15 bases fitting TRBD2. The CDR3 sequence is 15 residues long. J was trimmed by 6 bases and V by 10 bases; bases with no gene match: 10. Per germline, CDR1 MGHDK and CDR2 SYGVNS.

This clone was detected only a few times. The J gene is TRBJ2-7, the V gene TRBV28, with 9 bases that match TRBD1. The CDR3 is 15 amino acids. Germline V lookup: CDR1 MDHEN, CDR2 SYDVKM. Unmatched junction bases numbered 6, after V lost 4 bases and J lost 2 bases. CDR3 coding DNA: TGTGCCAGCAGTTCCTACCGGGACAGGGCCTACGAGCAGTACTTC. Its translation: CASSSYRDRAYEQYF.

The chain couples TRBV2 to TRBJ2-6; D is uncertain. The CDR3 sequence is 17 residues long. Trimming left V 7 bases short and J 2 bases short, with 18 bases between. Germline assignment: CDR1 SNHLY and CDR2 FYNNEI. Here the CDR3 DNA reads TGTGCCAGCAACTCCAGACCCCGTGGAGCTGGGGCCAACGTCCTGACTTTC. Amino acid sequence: CASNSRPRGAGANVLTF.

The J gene is TRBJ2-7, the V gene TRBV29-1, with 9 bases fitting TRBD1. This CDR3 spans 13 amino acids. V gave up 6 bases and J gave up 6 bases; unmatched junction bases: 9. Per the germline V gene, CDR1 is SQVTM and CDR2 is ANQGSEA. CDR3 region: CSVRGEQGAEQYF. The CDR3 coding sequence is TGCAGCGTCCGCGGGGAACAGGGGGCCGAGCAGTACTTC.

This clone was seen once. V is TRBV28 and J is TRBJ1-4, with 7 bases aligning to TRBD1. Trimming removed 6 bases from V and 8 bases from J; junction bases left unmatched: 12. The CDR3 is 15 amino acids. In germline, CDR1 is MDHEN, CDR2 SYDVKM. CDR3 residues: CASRPQTGKGEKLFF. CDR3 bases: TGTGCCAGCAGACCTCAGACAGGGAAGGGGGAAAAACTGTTTTTT.

The chain couples TRBV4-2 to TRBJ2-7; 7 bases are shared with TRBD2. J gave up 0 bases and V 0 bases, and 11 bases lay outside the gene matches. The CDR3 sequence is 18 residues long. The germline V gene has CDR1 LGHNA and CDR2 YNFKEQ. DNA of the CDR3: TGTGCCAGCAGCCAAGAATTATCTGCGGGGGATCTCTCCTACGAGCAGTACTTC. Its translation: CASSQELSAGDLSYEQYF.

The V and J genes are TRBV27 and TRBJ1-1; D gene ambiguous. The V end lost 7 bases, the J end lost 8 bases, and 14 bases lay between the germline ends. From germline, CDR1 is MNHEY and CDR2 SMNVEV (reference sequence). The CDR3 contains 12 residues. The CDR3 region has the DNA TGTGCCAGCACTAAAGGACCGGGGGAAGCTTTCTTT. Translating gives CASTKGPGEAFF.

J is TRBJ2-7 and V is TRBV25-1; TRBD1 agrees at 7 bases. The germline V gene encodes CDR1 MGHDK and CDR2 SYGVNS. The CDR3 is made up of 15 amino acids. V trimming: 3 bases; J trimming: 3 bases; junction bases outside the gene matches: 8. The CDR3 loop is CASSDSYRGRYEQYF. The DNA for the CDR3 is TGTGCCAGCAGTGACTCCTACAGGGGCCGCTACGAGCAGTACTTC.

This clone was observed a handful of times. CDR3: CSVEGPTDTDTQYF. CDR3 DNA: TGCAGCGTTGAGGGCCCCACAGACACAGATACGCAGTATTTT. The V gene is TRBV29-1, the J gene TRBJ2-3; D is unclear. Trimming pared 3 bases from V and 2 bases from J, leaving 12 bases between. Germline V lookup: CDR1 SQVTM, CDR2 ANQGSEA. CDR3 size: 14 residues.

In its sample, this clone was seen once. The V call is TRBV6-5, the J call TRBJ1-2; TRBD1 might be the D (6 bases). The CDR3 sequence is 15 residues long. Germline-derived CDR1 and CDR2 are MNHEY and SVGAGI. The V gene lost 2 bases and the J gene lost 0 bases, with 10 bases spanning the gap. This chain's CDR3 is CASSYRGTTNYGYTF. CDR3 in DNA: TGTGCCAGCAGTTACAGGGGGACCACTAACTATGGCTACACCTTC.

V and J are TRBV15 and TRBJ2-7; possible D gene TRBD1, 6 bases. In germline, CDR1 is LNHNV, CDR2 YYDKDF (reference sequence). Trimming took off 0 bases at V and 3 bases at J, with 12 bases between the two ends. This CDR3 has 15 residues. The CDR3 reads CATSREDRGDYEQYF. CDR3 nucleotides: TGTGCCACCAGCAGAGAGGACAGAGGAGACTACGAGCAGTACTTC.

The chain has TRBV5-1 and TRBJ2-2; the match to TRBD2 covers 10 bases. Trimming took 4 bases from V and 11 from J; bases not matched to a gene: 11. The CDR3 length is 15 residues. Germline CDR1 reads SGHRS; CDR2 reads YFSETQ. The CDR3 nucleotides are TGCGCCAGCAGCGAGGTAGAAGCGGGAGGGACCGAGCTGTTTTTT. It translates to CASSEVEAGGTELFF.

This clone appeared once. CDR3 nucleotides: TGTGCCAGCAGCCATGAGTTAGCGGGCGCCTACAATGAGCAGTTCTTC. It specifies CASSHELAGAYNEQFF. The gene calls are TRBV14 and TRBJ2-1, with 7 nucleotides matching TRBD2. This CDR3 spans 16 amino acids. V shed 3 bases and J 2 bases; nucleotides not matched to a gene: 7. In germline, CDR1 is SGHDN, CDR2 FVKESK. Based on the CDR3 plus reference TRBV14 and TRBJ2-1, the full variable domain is EAGVTQFPSHSVIEKGQTVTLRCDPISGHDNLYWYRRVMGKEIKFLLHFVKESKQDESGMPNNRFLAERTGGTYSTLKVQPAELEDSGVYFCASSHELAGAYNEQFFGPGTRLTVL.

The V and J genes are TRBV21-1 and TRBJ2-7; no check of the table's D call, TRBD1, against the DNA was made. TRBV21-1 is a listed pseudogene. There are 14 residues in the CDR3. CDR3 loop: CASSKASRGDEQYF. DNA of the CDR3: TGTGCCAGCAGCAAAGCCAGCAGGGGGGACGAGCAGTACTTC.

The genes are TRBV6-9 and TRBJ2-7; the match to TRBD2 covers 15 bases. The CDR3 consists of 19 residues. Per germline, CDR1 MNHGY and CDR2 SVAAGI. Unmatched junction bases numbered 11, after V lost 5 bases and J lost 0 bases. In DNA, the CDR3 is TGTGCCAGCAGTAACCTTGGGACTAGCGGGAGGCGCTCCTCCTACGAGCAGTACTTC. Translating it yields CASSNLGTSGRRSSYEQYF.

CDR3 nucleotide sequence: TGTGCCTGGAGTGATGCGCGGGCTGGGGCCAACGTCCTGACTTTC. Residues: CAWSDARAGANVLTF. The chain is built from TRBV30 and TRBJ2-6, with D perhaps TRBD2 (5 bases). Germline V gives CDR1 GTSNPN, CDR2 SVGIG (reference sequence). The CDR3 is 15 residues long. V was trimmed by 1 base and J by 2 bases, leaving 9 bases between them.

The chain employs TRBV27 and TRBJ1-4; D gene uncertain. This CDR3 has 13 residues. Germline V gives CDR1 MNHEY, CDR2 SMNVEV (reference sequence). The V end was cut by 5 bases, the J end by 8 bases, with 12 bases between. CDR3 sequence reads: CASSIGSEEKLFF. Here the CDR3 DNA reads TGTGCCAGCAGTATCGGGAGCGAGGAAAAACTGTTTTTT.

This chain uses TRBV4-1 with TRBJ1-5; the match to TRBD1 covers 9 bases. J was trimmed by 0 bases and V by 2 bases; bases with no gene match: 5. The length of the CDR3 is 17 residues. Germline-derived CDR1 and CDR2 are MGHRA and YSYEKL. The CDR3 coding sequence is TGCGCCAGCAGCCAATTATTACAGGGGGCTAGCAATCAGCCCCAGCATTTT. Translated: CASSQLLQGASNQPQHF.

The gene calls are TRBV9 and TRBJ2-7; 7 bases fit TRBD2. The germline V gene has CDR1 SGDLS and CDR2 YYNGEE. The V segment lost 3 bases and the J segment 3 bases; nucleotides outside the gene matches: 9. This CDR3 has 15 amino acids. Here the CDR3 reads CASSAGLERGYEQYF. The CDR3 nucleotides read TGTGCCAGCAGCGCCGGACTAGAGAGAGGCTACGAGCAGTACTTC. Full variable domain (remainder filled in from reference TRBV9 and TRBJ2-7): DSGVTQTPKHLITATGQRVTLRCSPRSGDLSVYWYQQSLDQGLQFLIQYYNGEERAKGNILERFSAQQFPDLHSELNLSSLELGDSALYFCASSAGLERGYEQYFGPGTRLTVT.

The V call is TRBV2, the J call TRBJ2-5; TRBD2 matches at 9 bases. Trimming removed 2 bases from V and 4 bases from J; junction bases left unmatched: 8. Germline values: CDR1 SNHLY, CDR2 FYNNEI. The CDR3 extends over 16 amino acids. The CDR3: CASSEHRGLALETQYF. CDR3 DNA: TGTGCCAGCAGTGAACATAGGGGACTAGCATTAGAGACCCAGTACTTC.